The clone carrying this T cell receptor (beta chain) was detected only a few times. Its antigen is unknown. This sample was included in a study of T cells after yellow fever vaccination. Study context: The authors prepared low-cell-number fractions using SMART-Seq v4 Ultra Low Input. The study, taken as a whole, reports: Highly abundant clonotypes carried over from the bulk population could end up in FACS-sorted repertoires as contaminants. Post-booster repertoires again held most primary-vaccination clones (about 96% CD4, about 88% CD8).

Making TCR cDNA involved 5'RACE template switching, which added UMIs and a universal primer site. TCRdb re-called the 5' RACE reads with MiXCR, one entry per CDR3 protein. In the table there are 500,000 to 650,000 distinct CDR3 sequences, around 16% of which are singletons. The V segment lost 6 bases and the J segment 5 bases; nucleotides outside the gene matches: 10. From germline, CDR1 is SGHAT and CDR2 FQNNGV. The CDR3 contains 16 residues. The receptor was derived from a young man who received the YFV17D yellow fever vaccine. The chain links TRBV11-2 to TRBJ2-1; 10 bases line up with TRBD2. The sample in question was PBMCs, obtained about 5 days after the first yellow fever vaccination. CDR3 sequence reads: CASRDSGGTENNEQFF. The CDR3 coding sequence is TGTGCCAGCAGGGATAGCGGGGGGACAGAAAACAATGAGCAGTTCTTC.